These 27 T cell receptor beta chains were sequenced from one sample in a study of OX40 agonist ivuxolimab in advanced cancers. TCRdb keeps only in-frame clones here, not all; method: immunoSEQ multiplex PCR. Of 83,000 or so clones listed, approximately 90% are singletons. This specimen consisted of CD4+ or CD8+ T cells sorted from blood, obtained in a trial of the OX40 agonist ivuxolimab. These receptors all come from an adult with an advanced solid tumor such as melanoma, head and neck, liver or kidney cancer.

This sequence joins TRBV10-3 and TRBJ2-1; D ambiguous. In germline, CDR1 is ENHRY, CDR2 SYGVKD. This CDR3 has 11 amino acids. V lost 3 bases, J lost 3 bases, and 0 bases lay in between. The CDR3 coding sequence is TGTGCCATCAGTGACTACAATGAGCAGTTCTTC. This sequence encodes CAISDYNEQFF.

This clone was recorded only once. V is TRBV28 and J is TRBJ2-2, with D uncertain. Germline CDR1 MDHEN, CDR2 SYDVKM. The germline V and J ends were trimmed by 1 base and 3 bases, with 24 bases remaining between them. The CDR3 spans 20 residues. The DNA of the CDR3 is TGTGCCAGCAGTTTATCCCCGGGTTCAAGGCCTAGACTTTACACCGGGGAGCTGTTTTTT. Encoded protein: CASSLSPGSRPRLYTGELFF.

J is TRBJ1-3 and V is TRBV13; unclear D gene. V was trimmed by 4 bases and J by 0 bases, leaving 16 bases between them. CDR1 is PRHDT and CDR2 is FYEKMQ in the germline V gene (reference sequence). The CDR3 is 17 amino acids. CDR3 region: CASSSPLDIRSGNTIYF. The CDR3, as DNA: TGTGCCAGCAGCTCACCGTTAGACATCCGCTCTGGAAACACCATATATTTT. The entire variable domain, with the rest obtained from reference TRBV13 and TRBJ1-3, is as follows: AAGVIQSPRHLIKEKRETATLKCYPIPRHDTVYWYQQGPGQDPQFLISFYEKMQSDKGSIPDRFSAQQFSDYHSELNMSSLELGDSALYFCASSSPLDIRSGNTIYFGEGSWLTVV.

This chain uses TRBV7-2 with TRBJ2-5; TRBD1 agrees at 10 bases. There are 13 residues in the CDR3. Germline V gene sequence: CDR1 SGHTA, CDR2 FQGNSA. Trimming at V came to 4 bases and at J to 5 bases, leaving 1 base not matched to a gene. The CDR3 region is CASSSDRGETQYF. DNA of the CDR3: TGTGCCAGCAGCTCGGACAGGGGGGAGACCCAGTACTTC.

The chain carries TRBV2 and TRBJ2-5, with a weak D call TRBD1 (5 bases). V gave up 8 bases and J gave up 4 bases, with 23 bases separating them. Germline assignment: CDR1 SNHLY and CDR2 FYNNEI. This CDR3 is 16 amino acids long. The CDR3 reads CASGAPTGSFRETQYF. The CDR3 nucleotides are TGTGCCAGCGGGGCGCCCACGGGTAGTTTTCGAGAGACCCAGTACTTC.

The chain links TRBV11-2 to TRBJ2-7; 7 nucleotides align to TRBD1. Losses at the gene ends were 1 base for V and 2 bases for J; bases not matched to a gene: 8. The CDR3 contains 16 residues. Germline lookup yields CDR1 SGHAT and CDR2 FQNNGV. In nucleotides, the CDR3 is TGTGCCAGCAGCTTAGCCCCGACAGGGCCACCCTACGAGCAGTACTTC. As protein: CASSLAPTGPPYEQYF.

The chain recombines TRBV6-4 with TRBJ2-7; 7 nucleotides align to TRBD2. V lost 8 bases and J lost 3; bases outside the gene matches: 4. This CDR3 region has 12 residues. The germline V gene encodes CDR1 MRHNA and CDR2 SNTAGT. The CDR3 loop is CASGRGLYEQYF. DNA of the CDR3: TGTGCCAGCGGGAGGGGTCTCTACGAGCAGTACTTC.

This chain links TRBV10-3 with TRBJ2-1; weak D call: TRBD2 (6 bases). The CDR3 sequence is 14 residues long. Germline values: CDR1 ENHRY, CDR2 SYGVKD. Trimming shortened V by 6 bases and J by 8 bases, and 17 bases separated the two germline ends. The CDR3 sequence: CAIRRLVAVDEQFF. The CDR3, as DNA: TGTGCCATCAGGAGACTAGTGGCGGTCGATGAGCAGTTCTTC.

This clone was seen once. The chain recombines TRBV4-2 with TRBJ1-6; TRBD1 is a possible D gene (5 bases). The germline V and J ends were trimmed by 6 bases and 8 bases, with 20 bases remaining between them. The CDR3 runs 16 residues. Germline V gene data show CDR1 as LGHNA and CDR2 as YNFKEQ. The DNA of the CDR3 is TGTGCCAGCAGTCCTCGATTTGGGGGTTGGGATTCACCCCTCCACTTT. Residues: CASSPRFGGWDSPLHF.

The rearrangement links TRBV9 to TRBJ2-7, with 9 nucleotides matching TRBD2. The CDR3 sequence is 16 residues long. The J segment lost 6 bases and the V segment lost 4 bases, leaving 14 bases of the junction unmatched. The germline V gene has CDR1 SGDLS and CDR2 YYNGEE. The CDR3 DNA sequence: TGTGCCAGCAGCCTCTCTGTAGTAGCGGGAGTCCTCGAGCAGTACTTC. Amino acid sequence: CASSLSVVAGVLEQYF.

The V gene is TRBV2, the J gene TRBJ1-4; D is undetermined. The V gene lost 5 bases and the J gene lost 0 bases, with 7 bases spanning the gap. CDR1 is SNHLY and CDR2 is FYNNEI in the germline V gene. The CDR3 length is 14 residues. CDR3 residues: CASSYTSTNEKLFF. The CDR3 DNA reads TGTGCCAGCAGTTACACTTCAACTAATGAAAAACTGTTTTTT.

The chain combines TRBV9 with TRBJ2-2, with D hard to call. Germline values: CDR1 SGDLS, CDR2 YYNGEE. Trimming took off 4 bases at V and 4 bases at J, with 8 bases between the two ends. The CDR3 has 13 residues. Written as DNA, the CDR3 is TGTGCCAGCAGCCCTCACACCACCGGGGAGCTGTTTTTT. Amino acid sequence: CASSPHTTGELFF.

The table lists this clone with a few counts. This chain uses TRBV5-4 with TRBJ2-3; 14 nucleotides agree with TRBD2. The CDR3 is 18 residues long. With V trimmed by 4 bases and J by 2 bases, 9 bases remained unmatched. Germline loops: CDR1 SGHNT, CDR2 YYREEE (reference sequence). CDR3 coding DNA: TGTGCCAGCAGCCTCGAGGGGACTAGCGGGGGAAACACAGATACGCAGTATTTT. Residues: CASSLEGTSGGNTDTQYF. Based on the CDR3 plus reference TRBV5-4 and TRBJ2-3, the full variable domain is ETGVTQSPTHLIKTRGQQVTLRCSSQSGHNTVSWYQQALGQGPQFIFQYYREEENGRGNFPPRFSGLQFPNYSSELNVNALELDDSALYLCASSLEGTSGGNTDTQYFGPGTRLTVL.

The J gene is TRBJ1-1, the V gene TRBV6-5; 10 positions agree with TRBD1. The CDR3 is made up of 13 amino acids. V dropped 6 bases and J dropped 9; count of bases not matched to a gene: 7. CDR1 and CDR2 (germline): MNHEY, SVGAGI. CDR3 sequence: CASRPEGQGKAFF. DNA of the CDR3: TGTGCCAGCAGGCCAGAGGGACAGGGGAAAGCTTTCTTT.

This chain uses TRBV20-1 with TRBJ1-5; no reliable D call. CDR1 and CDR2 (germline): DFQATT, SNEGSKA (reference sequence). V was pared by 5 bases and J by 9 bases, with 11 bases between. This CDR3 is 11 amino acids long. The CDR3 here is CSAGSLGPQHF. For the CDR3, the DNA is TGCAGTGCTGGATCCCTGGGGCCCCAGCATTTT.

About this clone itself: At one boundary the junction diverges from the germline segment, which might be a read error. The chain carries TRBV7-7 and TRBJ2-5; 13 nucleotides line up with TRBD2. Germline V CDR1 and CDR2: SSHAT, FNYEAQ (reference sequence). This CDR3 spans 18 amino acids. CDR3 bases: TGTGCTAGCAGCCGCGCCGCCCCGGGACTAGCGGGACAAGAGACCCAGTACTTC. Amino acid sequence: CASSRAAPGLAGQETQYF.

The chain couples TRBV5-1 to TRBJ2-1; D possibly corresponds to TRBD1 (5 bases). From germline, CDR1 is SGHRS and CDR2 YFSETQ. The ends were cut back, 3 bases at V and 6 bases at J, with 13 bases in the middle. This CDR3 region has 14 residues. The CDR3 nucleotides are TGCGCCAGCAGCTCCATCGACAGATTCAATGAGCAGTTCTTC. Its translation is CASSSIDRFNEQFF.

This chain uses TRBV7-3 with TRBJ2-1; 14 bases are shared with TRBD2. The germline V gene encodes CDR1 SGHTA and CDR2 FQGTGA. The CDR3 totals 15 residues. V lost 5 bases to trimming and J lost 7 bases; unmatched junction nucleotides: 4. CDR3 loop: CASSGTSGRWNEQFF. In DNA form, the CDR3 reads TGTGCCAGCAGCGGGACTAGCGGGAGATGGAATGAGCAGTTCTTC.

This sequence joins TRBV5-1 and TRBJ2-7, with 7 bases aligning to TRBD2. CDR1 and CDR2 from the germline V gene are SGHRS and YFSETQ. V shed 1 base, J shed 6 bases, and the junction held 7 bases outside the gene matches. There are 14 residues in the CDR3. CDR3 sequence reads: CASSLPSGTGEQYF. CDR3 bases: TGCGCCAGCAGCTTGCCGAGCGGGACTGGCGAGCAGTACTTC.

The CDR3 protein is CASSLRDRVGTEAFF. The CDR3 coding sequence is TGTGCCAGCAGTCTCCGGGACAGGGTAGGAACCGAAGCTTTCTTT. This chain links TRBV6-5 with TRBJ1-1, with TRBD1 identical over 9 bases. V dropped 5 bases and J dropped 8; count of bases not matched to a gene: 12. The CDR3 length is 15 residues. Per the germline V gene, CDR1 is MNHEY and CDR2 is SVGAGI.

V and J are TRBV18 and TRBJ2-4; the D is unclear. From germline, CDR1 is KGHSH and CDR2 LQKENI. There are 14 residues in the CDR3. The V and J ends lost 5 bases and 6 bases respectively, with 14 bases between them. This CDR3 reads CASSSTDRPNIQYF. CDR3 DNA: TGTGCCAGCTCATCGACGGACCGGCCAAACATTCAGTACTTC.

J is TRBJ1-1 and V is TRBV6-1; a weak D match, TRBD1 (5 bases). Germline CDR1 reads MNHNS; CDR2 reads SASEGT. Trimming shortened V by 3 bases and J by 4 bases, and 21 bases separated the two germline ends. The CDR3 extends over 17 amino acids. This chain's CDR3 is CASSDLGAPTGSTEAFF. The CDR3 DNA is TGTGCCAGCAGTGATCTCGGGGCCCCGACCGGGAGCACTGAAGCTTTCTTT.

This clone was counted once. The rearrangement links TRBV5-1 to TRBJ1-2; D possibly corresponds to TRBD1 (6 bases). Trimming took 4 bases from V and 3 from J, leaving 10 bases between them. Germline V gene lookup returns CDR1 SGHRS and CDR2 YFSETQ. CDR3 length equals 13 residues. In nucleotides, the CDR3 is TGCGCCAGCAGCGTTGCAGGGGACTATGGCTACACCTTC. Protein product: CASSVAGDYGYTF. Looking up the rest from reference TRBV5-1 and TRBJ1-2 gives the full variable domain: KAGVTQTPRYLIKTRGQQVTLSCSPISGHRSVSWYQQTPGQGLQFLFEYFSETQRNKGNFPGRFSGRQFSNSRSEMNVSTLELGDSALYLCASSVAGDYGYTFGSGTRLTVV.

The chain combines TRBV6-6 with TRBJ1-2; the D gene is possibly TRBD1 (6 bases). This CDR3 spans 14 amino acids. The germline CDR1 and CDR2 sequences are MNHNY and SVGAGI (reference sequence). Deletions cut 4 bases from V and 4 bases from J, with 13 bases between. CDR3: CASSSQQGFYGYTF. The CDR3 DNA reads as TGTGCCAGCAGTTCTCAACAGGGTTTCTATGGCTACACCTTC.

The J gene is TRBJ2-2, the V gene TRBV11-3; 9 nucleotides match TRBD1. Germline V gene data show CDR1 as SGHNT and CDR2 as YENEEA. The junction had 6 bases not matched to a gene; V was cut back by 5 bases and J by 5 bases. The CDR3 extends over 15 amino acids. The CDR3 sequence is CASSRRTGETGELFF. The CDR3 DNA reads TGTGCCAGCAGCCGCCGGACAGGGGAGACCGGGGAGCTGTTTTTT.

The CDR3 sequence is CASSLDAGAGDEQFF. In DNA, the CDR3 is TGTGCCAGCAGCTTGGATGCGGGAGCAGGCGATGAGCAGTTCTTC. J is TRBJ2-1 and V is TRBV5-5; 7 bases fit TRBD2. CDR3 length equals 15 residues. Germline V gives CDR1 SGHKS, CDR2 YYEKEE (reference sequence). Trimming cost V 0 bases and J 8 bases; bases outside gene matches: 8.

V and J are TRBV18 and TRBJ1-4; possibly TRBD1 for D (6 bases). This CDR3 has 14 amino acids. The germline CDR1 and CDR2 sequences are KGHSH and LQKENI. V lost 2 bases, J lost 5 bases, and 9 bases lay in between. Written as DNA, the CDR3 is TGTGCCAGCTCACCAGGACAGTACAATGAAAAACTGTTTTTT. Amino acids: CASSPGQYNEKLFF.